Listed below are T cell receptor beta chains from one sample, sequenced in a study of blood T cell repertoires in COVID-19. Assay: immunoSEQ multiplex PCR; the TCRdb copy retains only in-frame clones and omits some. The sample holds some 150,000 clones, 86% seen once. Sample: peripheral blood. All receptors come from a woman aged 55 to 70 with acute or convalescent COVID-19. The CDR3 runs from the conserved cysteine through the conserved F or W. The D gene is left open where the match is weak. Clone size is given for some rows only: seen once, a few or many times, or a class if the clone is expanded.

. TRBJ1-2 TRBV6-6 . TGTGCCAGCAGTTACTCGGGGGGATTCAACTATGGCTACACCTTC CASSYSGGFNYGYTF
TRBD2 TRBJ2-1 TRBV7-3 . TGTGCCAGCAGCACCCAAGCGGGGGGATACAATGAGCAGTTCTTC CASSTQAGGYNEQFF
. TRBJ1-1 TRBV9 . TGTGCCAGCAGCGTGGGACACCCGAACACTGAAGCTTTCTTT CASSVGHPNTEAFF
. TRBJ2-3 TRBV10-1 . TGCGCCAGCAGTGACAGGGGACGTCATAGCACAGATACGCAGTATTTT CASSDRGRHSTDTQYF
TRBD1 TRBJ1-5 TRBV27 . TGTGCCAGCAGTGCCCGACAGGGGGCAGTTAGCAATCAGCCCCAGCATTTT CASSARQGAVSNQPQHF
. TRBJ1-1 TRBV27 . TGTGCCAGCAGCGATCAGGGTTTCACTGAAGCTTTCTTT CASSDQGFTEAFF
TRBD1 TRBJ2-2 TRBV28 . TGTGCCAGCAGTTTGACCGGGACAGGCGCCGATTCCCCGGGGGAGCTGTTTTTT CASSLTGTGADSPGELFF
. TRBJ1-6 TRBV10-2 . TGCGCCAGCAGTGGTAGGCGAGCGAATTCACCCCTCCACTTT CASSGRRANSPLHF
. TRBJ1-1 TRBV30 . TGTGCCTGGAGTGTCGGTTCTCCAACAGCTTTCTTT CAWSVGSPTAFF
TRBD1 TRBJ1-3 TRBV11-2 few TGTGCCAGCAGCTTAGCGGACAGGAGAACTTCTGGAAACACCATATATTTT CASSLADRRTSGNTIYF
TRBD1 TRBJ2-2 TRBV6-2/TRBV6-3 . TGTGCCAGCAGTCTAACCCGGACAGGTGCGAACACCGGGGAGCTGTTTTTT CASSLTRTGANTGELFF
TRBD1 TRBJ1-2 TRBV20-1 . TGCAGTGCCCGGACAGGTAATGGCTACACCTTC CSARTGNGYTF
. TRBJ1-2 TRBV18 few TGTGCCAGCTTCGCACTCCGCGGCTATGGCTACACCTTC CASFALRGYGYTF
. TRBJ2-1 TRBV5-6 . TGTGCCAGCAGCTACGGGGCCTACAATGAGCAGTTCTTC CASSYGAYNEQFF
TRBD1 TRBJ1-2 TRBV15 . TGTGCCACCAGCCGAATACAGGGGGCCTGGGGCTACACCTTC CATSRIQGAWGYTF
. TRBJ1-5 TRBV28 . TGTGCCAGCAGTTTATTGACTTATAGCAATCAGCCCCAGCATTTT CASSLLTYSNQPQHF
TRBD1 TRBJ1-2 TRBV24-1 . TGTGCCACCATGGGACAGGGGGATGGCTACACCTTC CATMGQGDGYTF
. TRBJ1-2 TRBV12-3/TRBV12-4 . TGTGCCAGCAGTTTACTACTCTACTATGGCTACACCTTC CASSLLLYYGYTF
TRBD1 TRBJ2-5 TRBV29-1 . TGCAGCGTTGGGGGGGACAGGGAGACCCAGTACTTC CSVGGDRETQYF
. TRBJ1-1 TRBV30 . TGTGCCTGGACCAGGGTTGAGAACACTGAAGCTTTCTTT CAWTRVENTEAFF
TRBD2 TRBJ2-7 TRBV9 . TGTGCCAGCAGCGCTGGACTAGTGCTAGACGAGCAGTACTTC CASSAGLVLDEQYF
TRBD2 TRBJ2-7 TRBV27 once TGTGCCAGCAGTCCCCTGGGGGGGAGCTACGAGCAGTACTTC CASSPLGGSYEQYF
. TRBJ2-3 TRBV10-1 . TGCGCCAGCAGTGGAGAGGGAGCGCAGTATTTT CASSGEGAQYF
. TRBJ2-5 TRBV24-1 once TGTGCCACCAGTGTAGGAGGGACCCAGTACTTC CATSVGGTQYF
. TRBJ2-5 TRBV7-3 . TGTGCCAGCAGCCCCCAAGGCGGGGAGACCCAGTACTTC CASSPQGGETQYF
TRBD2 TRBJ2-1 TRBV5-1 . TGCGCCAGCAGCTTGGAGCGGGGGCCCTACAATGAGCAGTTCTTC CASSLERGPYNEQFF
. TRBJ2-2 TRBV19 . TGTGCCAGTAACGACTACGGGGAGCTGTTTTTT CASNDYGELFF
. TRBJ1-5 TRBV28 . TGTGCCAGCAGCCTAACGGACAGATATGAGTCCCAGCATTTT CASSLTDRYESQHF
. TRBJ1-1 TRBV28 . TGTGCCAGCAGTTTAGATTGGGGGCAGGGAACTGAAGCTTTCTTT CASSLDWGQGTEAFF
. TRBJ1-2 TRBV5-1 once TGCGCCAGCAGCTTGGATGCGGCTAACTATGGCTACACCTTC CASSLDAANYGYTF
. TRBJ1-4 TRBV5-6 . TGTGCCAGCAGCTCCACTTACCGAGAGTTCGGGAGGGGTAATGAAAAACTGTTTTTT CASSSTYREFGRGNEKLFF
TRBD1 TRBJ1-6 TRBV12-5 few TGTGCTAGTGGTCCGGGACAGGGTAGTAATTCACCCCTCCACTTT CASGPGQGSNSPLHF
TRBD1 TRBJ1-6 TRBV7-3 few TGTGCCAGCAGCTTATCGGACAGGGCAAATTCACCCCTCCACTTT CASSLSDRANSPLHF
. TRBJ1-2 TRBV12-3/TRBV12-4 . TGTGCCAGCAGCTTAGTGGGGGGACGCTACACCTTC CASSLVGGRYTF
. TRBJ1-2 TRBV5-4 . TGTGCCAGCAGCCCATACAATCAAGCGGAGGGACTTCCCTTC CASSPYNQAEGLPF
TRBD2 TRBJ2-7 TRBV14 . TGTGCCAGCAGCCGCGAACTAGCGGCCCCTGGGGAGCAGTACTTC CASSRELAAPGEQYF
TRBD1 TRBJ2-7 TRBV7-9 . TGTGCCAGCAGCTTACGACAGGGCGGATACGAGCAGTACTTC CASSLRQGGYEQYF
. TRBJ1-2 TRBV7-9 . TGTGCCAGCAGCCGAATCAGACAGGAAGTTAACTATGGCTACACCTTC CASSRIRQEVNYGYTF
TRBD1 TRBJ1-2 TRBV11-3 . TGTGCCAGCAGCCCAGGGGGCGCGGTGTATGGCTACACCTTC CASSPGGAVYGYTF
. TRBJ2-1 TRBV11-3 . TGTGCCAGCAGCTTAGGGGGGCGGTACAATGAGCAGTTCTTC CASSLGGRYNEQFF
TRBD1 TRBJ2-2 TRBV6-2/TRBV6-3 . TGTGCCAGCAGTTCCCACCGGACAGGGGGGATCACCGGGGAGCTGTTTTTT CASSSHRTGGITGELFF
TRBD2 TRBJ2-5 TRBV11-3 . TGTGCCAGCAGCCCCCACGCACTAGCGGGGGGGCGAGAGACCCAGTACTTC CASSPHALAGGRETQYF
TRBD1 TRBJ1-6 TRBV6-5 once TGTGCCAGCAGAGAGGACAGGGGGGTACTCCACTTT CASREDRGVLHF
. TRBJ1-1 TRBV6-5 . TGTGCCAGCAGACCTACAGGGACCCCTGAAGCTTTCTTT CASRPTGTPEAFF
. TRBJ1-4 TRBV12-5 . TGTGCTAGTGGTTTTACAGGGTTTAATGAAAAACTGTTTTTT CASGFTGFNEKLFF